This is a list of T cell receptor beta chains from one sample in a study of blood T cells in healthy people across ages. MiXCR, run by TCRdb on the 5' RACE reads, gives a single entry per CDR3 protein. The data show more than 1 million distinct CDR3 sequences, roughly 45% seen once. Sequencing used blood. These receptors all stem from a woman aged 60-75 years in good health. Both conserved end residues are part of each CDR3. A D gene is named only where the DNA matches it firmly. Expanded clones are given a class, and other clones once, few, many or no size at all.

d_call j_call v_call clone_size cdr3_nt cdr3_aa
NA TRBJ2-5 TRBV12-5 NA TGTGCTAGTGGTTTGTCAGCTCAGGGGACCCAGTACTTC CASGLSAQGTQYF
TRBD1 TRBJ2-1 TRBV20-1 once TGCAGTGCCCGCAAGGGGGCTGGACTCCTCTGGAATGAGCAGTTCTTC CSARKGAGLLWNEQFF
TRBD1 TRBJ1-2 TRBV11-2 NA TGTGCCAGCAGCCCCCAGGGACAGGGTATCTATGGCTACACCTTC CASSPQGQGIYGYTF
NA TRBJ2-6 TRBV12-3/TRBV12-4 NA TGTGCCAGTGGTGGGTCTGGGGCCAACGTCCTGACTTTC CASGGSGANVLTF
NA TRBJ2-5 TRBV5-1 few TGCGCCAGCAGCTTGCGCAGCAAGCAAGAGACCCAGTACTTC CASSLRSKQETQYF
TRBD1 TRBJ2-3 TRBV2 few TGTGCCAGCACCCCGGACAGGGGCACAGATACGCAGTATTTT CASTPDRGTDTQYF
TRBD2 TRBJ2-1 TRBV9 few TGTGCCAGCAGCGTAGTGAGCGGGGCCTGGGATGAGCAGTTCTTC CASSVVSGAWDEQFF
NA TRBJ1-6 TRBV7-9 NA TGTGCCAGCCGCGCCCCCATAAGCTCCTATAATTCACCCCTCCACTTT CASRAPISSYNSPLHF
TRBD1 TRBJ2-5 TRBV4-1 few TGCGCCAGCAGCCAAGATCCCGACGGGCCAGGGGGGACCCAGTACTTC CASSQDPDGPGGTQYF
TRBD1 TRBJ1-2 TRBV11-2 NA TGTGCCAGCAGCGTGAACAGGGGAACTAACTATGGCTACACCTTC CASSVNRGTNYGYTF
NA TRBJ2-7 TRBV28 few TGTGCCAGCAGCATCCCAGGTGTGGGTCTCTACGAGCAGTACTTC CASSIPGVGLYEQYF